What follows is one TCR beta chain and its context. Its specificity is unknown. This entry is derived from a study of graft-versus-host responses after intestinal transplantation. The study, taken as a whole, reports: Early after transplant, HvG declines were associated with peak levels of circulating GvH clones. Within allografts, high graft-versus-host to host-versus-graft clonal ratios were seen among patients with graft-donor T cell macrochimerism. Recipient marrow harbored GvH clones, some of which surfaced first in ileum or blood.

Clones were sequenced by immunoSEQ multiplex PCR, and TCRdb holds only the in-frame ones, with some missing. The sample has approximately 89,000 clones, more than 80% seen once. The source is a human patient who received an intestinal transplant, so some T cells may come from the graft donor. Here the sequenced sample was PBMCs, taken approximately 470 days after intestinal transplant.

CDR3 region: CASRGWETSGDNEQFF. For the CDR3, the DNA is TGTGCCAGCCGGGGATGGGAGACTAGCGGGGATAATGAGCAGTTCTTC. The J gene is TRBJ2-1, the V gene TRBV2; 11 nucleotides line up with TRBD2. V lost 8 bases, J lost 7 bases, and 13 bases stayed unmatched. Germline V gene sequence: CDR1 SNHLY, CDR2 FYNNEI. The CDR3 length is 16 residues.